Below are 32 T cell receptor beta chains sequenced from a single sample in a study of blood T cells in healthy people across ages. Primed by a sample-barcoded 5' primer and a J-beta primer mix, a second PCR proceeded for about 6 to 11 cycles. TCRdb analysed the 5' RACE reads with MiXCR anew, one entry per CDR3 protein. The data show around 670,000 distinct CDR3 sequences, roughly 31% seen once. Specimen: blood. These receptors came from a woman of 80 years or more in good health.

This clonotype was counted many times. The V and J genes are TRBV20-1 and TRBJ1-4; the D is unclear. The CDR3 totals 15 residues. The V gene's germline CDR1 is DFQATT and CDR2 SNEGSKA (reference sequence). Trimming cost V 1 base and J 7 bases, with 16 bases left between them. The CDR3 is CSARGRWSDGEKLFF. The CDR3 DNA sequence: TGCAGTGCTAGAGGACGTTGGTCGGATGGTGAAAAACTGTTTTTT.

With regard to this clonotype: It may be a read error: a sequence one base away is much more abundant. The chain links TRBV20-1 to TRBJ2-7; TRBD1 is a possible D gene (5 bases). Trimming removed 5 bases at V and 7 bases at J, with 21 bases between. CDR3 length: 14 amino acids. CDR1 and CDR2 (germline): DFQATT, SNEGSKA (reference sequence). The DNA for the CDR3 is TGCAGTGCTTCTGGACATAGCTCCTACAATGAGCAGTACTTC. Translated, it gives CSASGHSSYNEQYF.

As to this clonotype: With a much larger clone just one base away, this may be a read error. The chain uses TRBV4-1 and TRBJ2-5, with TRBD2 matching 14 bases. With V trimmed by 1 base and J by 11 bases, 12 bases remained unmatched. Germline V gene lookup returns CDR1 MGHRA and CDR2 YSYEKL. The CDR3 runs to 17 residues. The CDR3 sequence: CASSQGTSGGQRLEQYF. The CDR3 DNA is TGCGCCAGCAGCCAAGGGACTAGCGGGGGGCAAAGGCTTGAGCAGTACTTC.

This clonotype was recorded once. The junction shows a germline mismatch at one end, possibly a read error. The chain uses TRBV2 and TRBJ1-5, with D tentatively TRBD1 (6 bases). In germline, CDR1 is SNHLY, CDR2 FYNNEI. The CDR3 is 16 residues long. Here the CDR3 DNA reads TGTGCCAACAGTCCATATCTGGGGGCTATGGGCCAGCCCCAGCATTTT. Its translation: CANSPYLGAMGQPQHF.

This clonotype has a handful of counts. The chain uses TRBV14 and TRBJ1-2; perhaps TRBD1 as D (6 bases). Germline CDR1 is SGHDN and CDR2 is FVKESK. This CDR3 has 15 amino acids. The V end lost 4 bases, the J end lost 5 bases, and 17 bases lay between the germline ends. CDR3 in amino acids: CASSRLWRTDYGYTF. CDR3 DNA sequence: TGTGCCAGCAGCCGATTATGGAGGACAGATTATGGCTACACCTTC.

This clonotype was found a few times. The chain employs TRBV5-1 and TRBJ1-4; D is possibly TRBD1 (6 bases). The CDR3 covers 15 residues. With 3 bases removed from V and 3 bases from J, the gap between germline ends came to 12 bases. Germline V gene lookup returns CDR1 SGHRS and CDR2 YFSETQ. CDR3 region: CASSSRGEANEKLFF. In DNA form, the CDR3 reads TGCGCCAGCAGCTCGAGGGGGGAGGCTAATGAAAAACTGTTTTTT.

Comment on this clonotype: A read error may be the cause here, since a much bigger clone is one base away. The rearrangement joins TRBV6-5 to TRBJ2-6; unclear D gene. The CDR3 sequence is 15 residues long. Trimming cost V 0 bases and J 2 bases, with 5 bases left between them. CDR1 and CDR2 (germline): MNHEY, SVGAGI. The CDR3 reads CASSYSAAGANVLTF. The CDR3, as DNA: TGTGCCAGCAGTTACTCGGCGGCTGGGGCCAACGTCCTGACTTTC.

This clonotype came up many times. In nucleotides, the CDR3 is TGTGCCATCACCAACAGAGGTATCCCCATGGGAAACAATGAGCAGTTCTTC. Residues: CAITNRGIPMGNNEQFF. The chain couples TRBV10-3 to TRBJ2-1, with D unclear. With 7 bases removed from V and 5 bases from J, the gap between germline ends came to 24 bases. The CDR3 length is 17 residues. The germline V gene has CDR1 ENHRY and CDR2 SYGVKD.

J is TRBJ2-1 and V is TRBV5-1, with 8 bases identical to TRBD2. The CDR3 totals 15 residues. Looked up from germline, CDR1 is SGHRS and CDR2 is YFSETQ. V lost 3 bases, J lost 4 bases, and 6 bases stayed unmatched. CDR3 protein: CASSSRAGEYNEQFF. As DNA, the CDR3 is TGCGCCAGCAGCTCACGAGCGGGGGAGTACAATGAGCAGTTCTTC.

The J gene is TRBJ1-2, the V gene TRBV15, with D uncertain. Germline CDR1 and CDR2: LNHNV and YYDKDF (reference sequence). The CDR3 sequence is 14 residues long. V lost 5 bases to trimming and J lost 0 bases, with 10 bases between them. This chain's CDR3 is CATSGERSNYGYTF. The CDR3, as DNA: TGTGCCACCAGCGGCGAGAGATCTAACTATGGCTACACCTTC.

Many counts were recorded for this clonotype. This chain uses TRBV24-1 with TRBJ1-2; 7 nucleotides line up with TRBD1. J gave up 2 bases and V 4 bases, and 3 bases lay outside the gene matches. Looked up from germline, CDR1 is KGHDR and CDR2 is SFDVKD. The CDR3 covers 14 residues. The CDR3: CATSDPDRNYGYTF. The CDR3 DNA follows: TGTGCCACCAGTGACCCGGACAGGAACTATGGCTACACCTTC.

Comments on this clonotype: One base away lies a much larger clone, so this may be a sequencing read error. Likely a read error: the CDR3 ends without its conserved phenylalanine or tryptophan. CDR3 sequence reads: CASSLESGPTYEQYL. The CDR3 DNA sequence: TGCGCCAGCAGCTTGGAGTCAGGGCCCACCTACGAGCAGTACTTA. The chain carries TRBV5-1 and TRBJ2-7; a possible D gene is TRBD1 (5 bases). The CDR3 is 15 amino acids. V lost 0 bases and J 2 bases, leaving 12 bases between the germline ends. Looked up from germline, CDR1 is SGHRS and CDR2 is YFSETQ.

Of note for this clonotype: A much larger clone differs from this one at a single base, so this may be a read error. CDR3 nucleotide sequence: TGTGCCAGCAGCTTTAAGGGGGCCGGCCCAAATCAGCCCCACCATTTT. Translating gives CASSFKGAGPNQPHHF. This chain joins TRBV5-6 and TRBJ1-5; the match to TRBD1 covers 7 bases. Looked up from germline, CDR1 is SGHDT and CDR2 is YYEEEE. This CDR3 is built from 16 residues. The complete variable domain, with remaining parts taken from reference TRBV5-6 and TRBJ1-5, reads DAGVTQSPTHLIKTRGQQVTLRCSPKSGHDTVSWYQQALGQGPQFIFQYYEEEERQRGNFPDRFSGHQFPNYSSELNVNALLLGDSALYLCASSFKGAGPNQPHHFGDGTRLSIL.

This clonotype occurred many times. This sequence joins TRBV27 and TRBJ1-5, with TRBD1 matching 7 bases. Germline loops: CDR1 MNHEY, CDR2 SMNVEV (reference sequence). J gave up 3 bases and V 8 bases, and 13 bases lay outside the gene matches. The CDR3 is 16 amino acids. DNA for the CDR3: TGTGCCAGCCCCCTCGGAGTAGGGGGCTCCAATCAGCCCCAGCATTTT. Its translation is CASPLGVGGSNQPQHF.

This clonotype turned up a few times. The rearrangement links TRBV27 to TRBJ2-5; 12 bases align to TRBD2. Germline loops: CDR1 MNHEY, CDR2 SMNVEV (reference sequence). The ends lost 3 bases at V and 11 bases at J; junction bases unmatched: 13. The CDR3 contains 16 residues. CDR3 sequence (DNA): TGTGCCAGCAGTTTTCTAGCGGGGGGGCCGGGCAATGAGCAGTACTTC. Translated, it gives CASSFLAGGPGNEQYF.

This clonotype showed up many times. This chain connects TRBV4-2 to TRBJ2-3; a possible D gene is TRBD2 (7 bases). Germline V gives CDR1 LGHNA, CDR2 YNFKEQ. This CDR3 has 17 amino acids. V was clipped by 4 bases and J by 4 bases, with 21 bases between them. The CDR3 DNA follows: TGTGCCAGCAGCCCGTCGTCTGGGGGGGGGCCCTCAGATACGCAGTATTTT. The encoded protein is CASSPSSGGGPSDTQYF.

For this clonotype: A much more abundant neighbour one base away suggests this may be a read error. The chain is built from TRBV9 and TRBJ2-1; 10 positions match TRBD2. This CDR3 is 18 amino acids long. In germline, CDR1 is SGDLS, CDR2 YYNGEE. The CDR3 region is CAGSARLAGTTWNNEQFF. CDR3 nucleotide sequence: TGTGCCGGCAGCGCCCGACTAGCGGGTACCACTTGGAACAATGAGCAGTTCTTC.

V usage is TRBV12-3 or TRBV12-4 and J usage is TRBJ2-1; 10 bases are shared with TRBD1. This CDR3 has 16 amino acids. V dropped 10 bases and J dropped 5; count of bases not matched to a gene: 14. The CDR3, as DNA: TGTGCCAACAGGGGGATCCGGGACAGGGGTGACAATGAGCAGTTCTTC. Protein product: CANRGIRDRGDNEQFF.

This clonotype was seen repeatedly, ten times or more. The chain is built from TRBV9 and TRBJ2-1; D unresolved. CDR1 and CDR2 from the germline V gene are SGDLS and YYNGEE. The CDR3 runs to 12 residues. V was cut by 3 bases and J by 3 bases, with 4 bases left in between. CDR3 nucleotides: TGTGCCAGCAGCGGGGTCTACAATGAGCAGTTCTTC. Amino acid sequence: CASSGVYNEQFF.

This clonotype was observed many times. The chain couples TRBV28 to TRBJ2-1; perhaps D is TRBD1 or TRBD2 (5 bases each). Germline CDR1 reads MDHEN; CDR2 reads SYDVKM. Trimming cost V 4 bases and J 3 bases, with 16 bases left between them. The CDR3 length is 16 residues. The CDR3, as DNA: TGTGCCAGCAGTTGGGATAGAGGGGTTTACTACAATGAGCAGTTCTTC. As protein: CASSWDRGVYYNEQFF. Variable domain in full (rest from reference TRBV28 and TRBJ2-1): DVKVTQSSRYLVKRTGEKVFLECVQDMDHENMFWYRQDPGLGLRLIYFSYDVKMKEKGDIPEGYSVSREKKERFSLILESASTNQTSMYLCASSWDRGVYYNEQFFGPGTRLTVL.

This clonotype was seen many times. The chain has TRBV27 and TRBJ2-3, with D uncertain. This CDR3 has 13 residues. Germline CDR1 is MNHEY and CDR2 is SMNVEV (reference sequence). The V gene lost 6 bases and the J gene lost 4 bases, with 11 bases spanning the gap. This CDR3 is CASRGWASDTQYF. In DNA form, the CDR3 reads TGTGCCAGCAGGGGCTGGGCTTCAGATACGCAGTATTTT.

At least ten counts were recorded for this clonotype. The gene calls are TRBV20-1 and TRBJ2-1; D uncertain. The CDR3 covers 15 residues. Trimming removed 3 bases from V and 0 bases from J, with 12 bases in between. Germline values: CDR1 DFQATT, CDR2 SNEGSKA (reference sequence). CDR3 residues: CSASQRAISYNEQFF. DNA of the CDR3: TGCAGTGCTAGTCAGCGAGCGATCTCCTACAATGAGCAGTTCTTC.

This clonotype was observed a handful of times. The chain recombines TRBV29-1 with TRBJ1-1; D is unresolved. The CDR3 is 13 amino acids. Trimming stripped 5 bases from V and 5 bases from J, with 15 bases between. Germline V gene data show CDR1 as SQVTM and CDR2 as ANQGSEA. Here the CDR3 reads CSVLWQARTEAFF. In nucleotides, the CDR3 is TGCAGCGTTTTATGGCAGGCGAGGACTGAAGCTTTCTTT.

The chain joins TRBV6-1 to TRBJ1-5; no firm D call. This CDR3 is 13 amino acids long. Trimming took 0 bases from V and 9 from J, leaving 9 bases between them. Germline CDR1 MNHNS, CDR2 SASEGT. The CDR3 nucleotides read TGTGCCAGCAGTGAAGCTTTGGGTAGGCCCCAGCATTTT. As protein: CASSEALGRPQHF.

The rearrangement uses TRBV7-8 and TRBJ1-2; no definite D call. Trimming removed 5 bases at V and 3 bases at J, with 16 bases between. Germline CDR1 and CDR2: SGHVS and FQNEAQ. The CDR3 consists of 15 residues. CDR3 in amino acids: CASSRVEGWDYGYTF. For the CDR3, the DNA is TGTGCCAGCAGCCGAGTAGAGGGATGGGACTATGGCTACACCTTC.

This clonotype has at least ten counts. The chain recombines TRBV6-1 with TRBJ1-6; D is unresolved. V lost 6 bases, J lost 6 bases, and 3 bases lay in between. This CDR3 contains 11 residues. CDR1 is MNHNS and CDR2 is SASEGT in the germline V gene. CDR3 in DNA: TGTGCCAGCAGAGGTAATTCACCCCTCCACTTT. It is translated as CASRGNSPLHF.

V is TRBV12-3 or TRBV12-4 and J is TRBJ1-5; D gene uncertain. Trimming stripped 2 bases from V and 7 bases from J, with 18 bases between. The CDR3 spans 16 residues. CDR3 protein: CASSLNSWGAEQPQHF. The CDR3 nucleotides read TGTGCCAGCAGTTTAAACAGCTGGGGAGCGGAGCAGCCCCAGCATTTT.

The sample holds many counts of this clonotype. The CDR3 sequence: CASSLDRGGYGYTF. DNA for the CDR3: TGTGCCAGCAGCTTAGACAGGGGTGGCTATGGCTACACCTTC. The V gene is TRBV7-2, the J gene TRBJ1-2; 7 bases line up with TRBD1. CDR1 is SGHTA and CDR2 is FQGNSA in the germline V gene. Unmatched junction bases numbered 3, after V lost 1 base and J lost 4 bases. The CDR3 consists of 14 residues. The full variable domain, completed using reference TRBV7-2 and TRBJ1-2, is GAGVSQSPSNKVTEKGKDVELRCDPISGHTALYWYRQSLGQGLEFLIYFQGNSAPDKSGLPSDRFSAERTGGSVSTLTIQRTQQEDSAVYLCASSLDRGGYGYTFGSGTRLTVV.

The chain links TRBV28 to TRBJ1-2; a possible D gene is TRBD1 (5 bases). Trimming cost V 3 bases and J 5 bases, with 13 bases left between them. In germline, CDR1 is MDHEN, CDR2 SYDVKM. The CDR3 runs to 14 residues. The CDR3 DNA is TGTGCCAGCAGTTTTGACCCCAGGGATTATGGCTACACCTTC. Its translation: CASSFDPRDYGYTF.

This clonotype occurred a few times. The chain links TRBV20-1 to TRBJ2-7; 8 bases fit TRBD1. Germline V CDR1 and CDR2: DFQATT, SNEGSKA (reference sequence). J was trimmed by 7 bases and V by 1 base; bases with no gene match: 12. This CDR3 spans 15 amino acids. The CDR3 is CSARALQGGYNEQYF. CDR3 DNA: TGCAGTGCTAGAGCCTTACAGGGGGGCTACAATGAGCAGTACTTC.

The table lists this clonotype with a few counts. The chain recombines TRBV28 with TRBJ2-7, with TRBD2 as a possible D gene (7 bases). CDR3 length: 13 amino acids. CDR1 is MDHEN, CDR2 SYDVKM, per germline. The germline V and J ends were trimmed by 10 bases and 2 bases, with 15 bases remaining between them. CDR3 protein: CAISRGAPYEQYF. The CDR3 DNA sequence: TGTGCCATTAGTCGGGGGGCACCCTACGAGCAGTACTTC.

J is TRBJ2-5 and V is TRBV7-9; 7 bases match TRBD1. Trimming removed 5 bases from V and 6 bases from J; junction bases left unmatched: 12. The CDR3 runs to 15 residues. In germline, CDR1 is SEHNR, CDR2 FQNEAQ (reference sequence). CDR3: CASSALLGQTQTQYF. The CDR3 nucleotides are TGTGCCAGCAGCGCCCTCCTGGGACAGACCCAGACCCAGTACTTC.